The sequence of this T cell receptor delta chain was determined in a study of gamma-delta chains in newborns, infants, children. Study overall: Innate gammadelta T cells reportedly expand polyclonally right after birth, driven by microbial exposure, per the title.

TCRdb re-called clones from the reads via CATT. Of roughly 7,200 delta-chain clones listed, 0.66% are singletons. This clone was counted between two and nine times. TCRdb shows a much larger clone's protein in place of this DNA's translation, and the two differ at residue 17, likely through a read error; the protein shown is translated from the DNA. Germline CDR1 and CDR2: TSWWSYY and QGS. CDR3 length: 19 amino acids. The V gene is TRDV1, the J gene TRDJ2; the match to TRDD3 covers 9 bases. This clonotype was obtained from a child who was a newborn, infant or young child, either healthy, febrile or measles-vaccinated (not recorded which). Specimen: blood. This chain's CDR3 is CALGEPALGDPALTAQPFF. Written as DNA, the CDR3 is TGTGCTCTTGGGGAACCAGCCCTGGGGGATCCCGCTTTGACAGCACAACCCTTCTTT.